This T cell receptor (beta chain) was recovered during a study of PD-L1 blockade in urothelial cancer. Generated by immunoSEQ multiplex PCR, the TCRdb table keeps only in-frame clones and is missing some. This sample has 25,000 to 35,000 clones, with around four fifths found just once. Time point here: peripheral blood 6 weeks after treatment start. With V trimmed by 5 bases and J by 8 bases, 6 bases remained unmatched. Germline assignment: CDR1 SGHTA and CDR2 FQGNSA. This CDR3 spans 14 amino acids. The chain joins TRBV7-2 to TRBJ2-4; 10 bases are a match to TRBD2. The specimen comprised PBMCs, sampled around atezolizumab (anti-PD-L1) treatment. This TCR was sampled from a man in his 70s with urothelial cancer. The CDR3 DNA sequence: TGTGCCAGCAGCCGCACAGCGGGGGGGGACATTCAGTACTTC. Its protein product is CASSRTAGGDIQYF.